The entry below describes one TCR beta chain. Its antigen is not known. Trimming took 3 bases from V and 4 from J; bases not matched to a gene: 11. The CDR3 is 16 amino acids. Germline CDR1 reads LNHDA; CDR2 reads SQIVND (reference sequence). The data originate from a study of cytomegalovirus exposure and HLA in healthy donors. PCR involved 60 Vbeta and 13 Jbeta primers. Clones were sequenced by immunoSEQ multiplex PCR, and TCRdb holds only the in-frame ones, with some missing. The data show approximately 150,000 clones, 75% to 80% seen once. General observations from the study: Among the most significant clusters, several appeared linked to common viral pathogens in a later analysis. Later work found most CMV-associated TCR beta chains apparently HLA-restricted.

The chain uses TRBV19 and TRBJ1-1; 7 bases fit TRBD1. The sequence was obtained from a woman aged 18-29 years in good health and CMV-seropositive. Material: PBMCs. This CDR3 is CASSIRQGGEGTEAFF. DNA for the CDR3: TGTGCCAGTAGTATTAGACAAGGGGGCGAGGGCACTGAAGCTTTCTTT. Filled out from reference TRBV19 and TRBJ1-1, the complete variable domain reads DGGITQSPKYLFRKEGQNVTLSCEQNLNHDAMYWYRQDPGQGLRLIYYSQIVNDFQKGDIAEGYSVSREKKESFPLTVTSAQKNPTAFYLCASSIRQGGEGTEAFFGQGTRLTVV.